One sample yielded the 23 T cell receptor beta chains listed below, sequenced in a study of Ad26.COV2.S vaccination and SARS-CoV-2 variants. Measured with immunoSEQ multiplex PCR; TCRdb has only the in-frame clones, and not every one. In the table there are about 350,000 clones, roughly nine tenths of which are singletons. This specimen was peripheral blood, taken after recovery from COVID-19. Receptors originate from a human donor who had recovered from COVID-19.

The chain has TRBV5-8 and TRBJ2-1; 10 nucleotides match TRBD1. This CDR3 is 14 amino acids long. The germline V gene encodes CDR1 SGHTS and CDR2 YDEGEE. The DNA for the CDR3 is TGTGCTTTCCCCCGTGGACAGGGGGATAATGAGCAGTTCTTC. This sequence encodes CAFPRGQGDNEQFF.

This clone has just one count. This chain links TRBV28 with TRBJ2-7; D is possibly TRBD1 or TRBD2 (6 bases each). The CDR3 is made up of 16 amino acids. Germline V CDR1 and CDR2: MDHEN, SYDVKM. V lost 3 bases and J 3 bases, leaving 18 bases between the germline ends. CDR3 region: CASSFGFRGQGYEQYF. The CDR3 nucleotides are TGTGCCAGCAGTTTTGGGTTTCGGGGGCAGGGCTACGAGCAGTACTTC.

The V call is TRBV5-1, the J call TRBJ1-3, with 10 nucleotides matching TRBD1. V lost 4 bases, J lost 6 bases, and 10 bases stayed unmatched. The germline gives CDR1 SGHRS, CDR2 YFSETQ. The CDR3 is 16 amino acids. The CDR3 loop reads CASSDGWTGGLNTIYF. The CDR3, as DNA: TGCGCCAGCAGCGATGGATGGACAGGGGGATTAAACACCATATATTTT.

The chain couples TRBV5-1 to TRBJ2-6; D gene unclear. Germline V gives CDR1 SGHRS, CDR2 YFSETQ. This CDR3 has 14 amino acids. Trimming removed 7 bases at V and 3 bases at J, with 11 bases between. CDR3 DNA: TGCGCCAGCGGCCCCTTACTTGGGGCCAACGTCCTGACTTTC. Protein sequence: CASGPLLGANVLTF.

V and J are TRBV15 and TRBJ1-1; D may be TRBD1 (5 bases). Germline V lookup: CDR1 LNHNV, CDR2 YYDKDF (reference sequence). V lost 3 bases to trimming and J lost 3 bases, with 8 bases between them. This CDR3 comprises 13 residues. CDR3 in DNA: TGTGCCACCAGCAGCCGGGGGGACACTGAAGCTTTCTTT. Translation: CATSSRGDTEAFF.

This chain links TRBV7-8 with TRBJ1-5, with D possibly being TRBD1 (6 bases). V was clipped by 2 bases and J by 3 bases, with 17 bases between them. The germline V gene has CDR1 SGHVS and CDR2 FQNEAQ. The CDR3 loop spans 17 amino acids. The CDR3 region has the DNA TGTGCCAGCAGCTTACAAGTGGTCCGGGGGGCCAATCAGCCCCAGCATTTT. Its translation is CASSLQVVRGANQPQHF.

The genes are TRBV11-1 and TRBJ2-7; 9 nucleotides match TRBD1. In germline, CDR1 is SGHAT, CDR2 FQDESV (reference sequence). CDR3 length equals 14 residues. V was clipped by 5 bases and J by 5 bases; unmatched bases: 7. CDR3 loop: CASSRTTGGNEQYF. As DNA, the CDR3 is TGTGCCAGCAGCCGCACCACAGGGGGCAACGAGCAGTACTTC.

V and J are TRBV7-6 and TRBJ2-5, with 14 bases fitting TRBD2. The ends lost 3 bases at V and 0 bases at J; junction bases unmatched: 6. CDR1 is SGHVS and CDR2 is FNYEAQ in the germline V gene. The CDR3 is made up of 18 amino acids. The CDR3 coding sequence is TGTGCCAGCAGCTTGCGGACTAGCGGGGGGCCGTACCAAGAGACCCAGTACTTC. Translating gives CASSLRTSGGPYQETQYF.

The chain has TRBV6-5 and TRBJ1-1; D remains ambiguous. The CDR3 length is 13 residues. Trimming removed 4 bases at V and 1 base at J, with 7 bases between. The germline V gene encodes CDR1 MNHEY and CDR2 SVGAGI. The CDR3 loop is CASSLGKNTEAFF. Here the CDR3 DNA reads TGTGCCAGCAGTTTGGGGAAGAACACTGAAGCTTTCTTT.

This clone was found once. The rearrangement uses TRBV25-1 and TRBJ2-2; 11 bases map to TRBD2. The V gene end was trimmed by 5 bases and the J gene end by 4 bases; junction bases not matched to a gene: 6. Germline V CDR1 and CDR2: MGHDK, SYGVNS. This CDR3 has 16 residues. The CDR3 bases are TGTGCCAGCAGTTTACCTAGCGGGGGGTCCACCGGGGAGCTGTTTTTT. The encoded protein is CASSLPSGGSTGELFF.

The V gene is TRBV3-1 (or the pseudogene TRBV3-2), the J gene TRBJ2-1; TRBD2 aligns across 12 bases. The junction had 3 bases not matched to a gene; V was cut back by 0 bases and J by 0 bases. Looked up from germline, CDR1 is LGHDT and CDR2 is YNNKEL (reference sequence). This CDR3 is 18 amino acids long. CDR3 DNA sequence: TGTGCCAGCAGCCAAGAAGGACTAGCGGGGAGCTCCTACAATGAGCAGTTCTTC. Translating gives CASSQEGLAGSSYNEQFF.

V usage is TRBV11-1 and J usage is TRBJ1-1; D call uncertain. Germline V CDR1 and CDR2: SGHAT, FQDESV (reference sequence). Between the trimmed V and J ends, which lost 5 bases and 1 base, there was a span of 14 bases. CDR3 length equals 15 residues. The CDR3 is CASSTLRRKNTEAFF. The CDR3, as DNA: TGTGCCAGCAGCACCCTTCGGAGGAAGAACACTGAAGCTTTCTTT. Combining the CDR3 with reference TRBV11-1 and TRBJ1-1 gives the whole variable domain EAEVAQSPRYKITEKSQAVAFWCDPISGHATLYWYRQILGQGPELLVQFQDESVVDDSQLPKDRFSAERLKGVDSTLKIQPAELGDSAMYLCASSTLRRKNTEAFFGQGTRLTVV.

This CDR3 reads CASSFRLSGANVLTF. CDR3 DNA: TGTGCCAGCAGCTTCCGGCTCTCTGGGGCCAACGTCCTGACTTTC. V is TRBV13 and J is TRBJ2-6; D unresolved. CDR1 is PRHDT, CDR2 FYEKMQ, per germline (reference sequence). The CDR3 sequence is 15 residues long. With 3 bases removed from V and 0 bases from J, the gap between germline ends came to 6 bases.

Many counts were recorded for this clone. The chain combines TRBV9 with TRBJ2-1; 7 nucleotides agree with TRBD1. The germline V gene has CDR1 SGDLS and CDR2 YYNGEE. Losses at the gene ends were 3 bases for V and 5 bases for J; bases not matched to a gene: 5. The length of the CDR3 is 14 residues. CDR3 sequence: CASSESGTDNEQFF. CDR3 in DNA: TGTGCCAGCAGCGAATCCGGGACAGACAATGAGCAGTTCTTC.

The chain couples TRBV7-2 to TRBJ1-2; D is unclear. V gave up 2 bases and J gave up 8 bases, with 12 bases separating them. The CDR3 sequence is 13 residues long. Germline V gene sequence: CDR1 SGHTA, CDR2 FQGNSA. Here the CDR3 reads CASSLNPGGGYTF. In DNA, the CDR3 is TGTGCCAGCAGCTTAAATCCGGGAGGGGGCTACACCTTC.

This rearrangement joins TRBV7-2 to TRBJ2-3; maybe TRBD2 (5 bases). Looked up from germline, CDR1 is SGHTA and CDR2 is FQGNSA. V dropped 3 bases and J dropped 5 bases, with 9 bases sitting between them. CDR3 length: 13 residues. The CDR3 region is CASSFGGGDTQYF. The CDR3 bases are TGTGCCAGCAGCTTCGGAGGCGGAGATACGCAGTATTTT. The whole variable domain, filled in from reference TRBV7-2 and TRBJ2-3, reads GAGVSQSPSNKVTEKGKDVELRCDPISGHTALYWYRQSLGQGLEFLIYFQGNSAPDKSGLPSDRFSAERTGGSVSTLTIQRTQQEDSAVYLCASSFGGGDTQYFGPGTRLTVL.

V usage is TRBV15 and J usage is TRBJ1-5; no clear D gene. The CDR3 covers 15 residues. V dropped 0 bases and J dropped 7 bases, with 13 bases sitting between them. Germline V gene sequence: CDR1 LNHNV, CDR2 YYDKDF (reference sequence). Here the CDR3 reads CATSRDLMEGQPQHF. The CDR3, as DNA: TGTGCCACCAGCAGAGATTTAATGGAAGGACAGCCCCAGCATTTT.

In this sample, this clone turned up a few times. The CDR3 protein is CAAKKGGSNQPQHF. As DNA, the CDR3 is TGTGCCGCAAAGAAGGGGGGGAGCAATCAGCCCCAGCATTTT. The V call is TRBV19, the J call TRBJ1-5, with a weak D call TRBD1 (6 bases). V was clipped by 11 bases and J by 1 base, with 15 bases between them. Germline V CDR1 and CDR2: LNHDA, SQIVND (reference sequence). CDR3 size: 14 residues.

V and J are TRBV5-1 and TRBJ2-7; tentative D call: TRBD1 (5 bases). The CDR3 consists of 12 residues. CDR1 is SGHRS and CDR2 is YFSETQ in the germline V gene. V was cut by 7 bases and J by 2 bases, with 10 bases left in between. CDR3 sequence reads: CASAGQAYEQYF. The CDR3 region has the DNA TGCGCCAGCGCAGGACAAGCCTACGAGCAGTACTTC.

This clone occurred once. The genes are TRBV12-3 or TRBV12-4 and TRBJ1-2; no reliable D call. Deletions cut 4 bases from V and 14 bases from J, with 20 bases between. The CDR3 totals 13 residues. CDR3 sequence: CASSSYPPGLQTF. The CDR3 DNA is TGTGCCAGCAGTTCTTATCCCCCCGGGTTGCAAACCTTC.

The rearrangement links TRBV7-2 to TRBJ2-7; possibly TRBD1 or TRBD2 for D (5 bases each). The CDR3 consists of 17 residues. In germline, CDR1 is SGHTA, CDR2 FQGNSA. V lost 5 bases to trimming and J lost 0 bases, with 20 bases between them. CDR3 protein: CASSAGIATRASYEQYF. The CDR3 DNA is TGTGCCAGCAGCGCAGGGATCGCGACGAGGGCCTCCTACGAGCAGTACTTC.

This chain joins TRBV3-1 (or the pseudogene TRBV3-2) and TRBJ2-5, with D possibly being TRBD1 or TRBD2 (5 bases each). Germline assignment: CDR1 LGHDT and CDR2 YNNKEL (reference sequence). The V and J ends lost 1 base and 2 bases respectively, with 11 bases between them. The CDR3 loop spans 15 amino acids. CDR3 in amino acids: CASSQVAGSQETQYF. CDR3 DNA sequence: TGTGCCAGCAGCCAAGTGGCAGGGAGTCAAGAGACCCAGTACTTC.

The chain couples TRBV29-1 to TRBJ1-1; D call uncertain. Germline assignment: CDR1 SQVTM and CDR2 ANQGSEA. The CDR3 runs to 13 residues. V dropped 4 bases and J dropped 2 bases, with 11 bases sitting between them. This CDR3 reads CSVGIDTNTEAFF. CDR3 in DNA: TGCAGCGTTGGAATTGACACAAACACTGAAGCTTTCTTT.